Each of the 28 T cell receptor beta chains below was sequenced from the same sample in a study of follicular helper T cells after annual influenza vaccination. Time point: 2014-2015 season, pre-vaccination. Assay used: immunoSEQ multiplex PCR; TCRdb lists only in-frame clones, some missing. The top ten hold 1.2% of the sample, which has approximately 25,000 clones, approximately 78% seen once. The sample was CXCR5+ CD38- circulating T follicular helper cells from blood, taken on the day of influenza vaccination. Indicated subset: circulating Tfh, non-naive CD4+CXCR5+PD-1+ (ICOS+CD38+ or ICOS-CD38-). Source of these receptors: an adult who received the influenza vaccine.

This clone has a single count. The chain couples TRBV5-4 to TRBJ1-3, with D unresolved. Germline values: CDR1 SGHNT, CDR2 YYREEE (reference sequence). This CDR3 spans 13 amino acids. V was pared by 1 base and J by 4 bases, with 6 bases between. The CDR3 sequence: CASSLSGGNTIYF. For the CDR3, the DNA is TGTGCCAGCAGCTTGTCCGGGGGAAACACCATATATTTT.

V usage is TRBV10-3 and J usage is TRBJ1-2; D possibly corresponds to TRBD1 (5 bases). Germline V gene sequence: CDR1 ENHRY, CDR2 SYGVKD. The CDR3 covers 15 residues. The ends were cut back, 0 bases at V and 1 base at J, with 9 bases in the middle. In DNA, the CDR3 is TGTGCCATCAGTGAGTCACAGGTTTTTAACTATGGCTACACCTTC. Encoded protein: CAISESQVFNYGYTF.

The J gene is TRBJ1-2, the V gene TRBV5-1; no clear D. There are 13 residues in the CDR3. Per the germline V gene, CDR1 is SGHRS and CDR2 is YFSETQ. V was pared by 7 bases and J by 4 bases, with 14 bases between. The CDR3 loop reads CASHSEAGYGYTF. Written as DNA, the CDR3 is TGCGCCAGCCATTCAGAGGCCGGCTATGGCTACACCTTC.

The V gene is TRBV30, the J gene TRBJ2-2; TRBD2 might be the D (6 bases). V was cut by 0 bases and J by 1 base, with 15 bases left in between. This CDR3 is 17 amino acids long. Germline-derived CDR1 and CDR2 are GTSNPN and SVGIG (reference sequence). This chain's CDR3 is CAWSVRFAGRNTGELFF. The CDR3, as DNA: TGTGCCTGGAGTGTAAGGTTTGCGGGGAGGAACACCGGGGAGCTGTTTTTT.

The rearrangement uses TRBV11-1 and TRBJ1-6; TRBD1 might be the D (5 bases). Germline lookup yields CDR1 SGHAT and CDR2 FQDESV (reference sequence). The CDR3 totals 17 residues. Deletions cut 3 bases from V and 7 bases from J, with 19 bases between. CDR3 coding DNA: TGTGCCAGCAGCTTGGGGTACCGGATGACAGAGAATTCACCCCTCCACTTT. Protein sequence: CASSLGYRMTENSPLHF.

The chain recombines TRBV7-9 with TRBJ1-6, with TRBD1 matching 7 bases. CDR3 size: 14 residues. Germline V lookup: CDR1 SEHNR, CDR2 FQNEAQ (reference sequence). The V segment lost 7 bases and the J segment 6 bases; nucleotides outside the gene matches: 6. CDR3 protein: CASTITGVNSPLHF. The CDR3 DNA reads as TGTGCCAGCACCATCACAGGGGTTAATTCACCCCTCCACTTT. Based on the CDR3 plus reference TRBV7-9 and TRBJ1-6, the full variable domain is DTGVSQNPRHKITKRGQNVTFRCDPISEHNRLYWYRQTLGQGPEFLTYFQNEAQLEKSRLLSDRFSAERPKGSFSTLEIQRTEQGDSAMYLCASTITGVNSPLHFGNGTRLTVT.

The chain is built from TRBV5-1 and TRBJ2-5, with 9 bases fitting TRBD1. Looked up from germline, CDR1 is SGHRS and CDR2 is YFSETQ. The CDR3 sequence is 16 residues long. Germline trimming cut 4 bases from V and 5 bases from J; bases unmatched to any gene: 12. CDR3 in DNA: TGCGCCAGCAGCCTCAATACAGGGGGCATCTTTGAGACCCAGTACTTC. It specifies CASSLNTGGIFETQYF.

The chain recombines TRBV14 with TRBJ2-7; 7 nucleotides agree with TRBD2. CDR3 length: 13 residues. Germline V gene data show CDR1 as SGHDN and CDR2 as FVKESK. J lost 1 base, V lost 5 bases, and 2 bases had no gene match. The CDR3, as DNA: TGTGCCAGCAGCGTTAGCGGGTCCTACGAGCAGTACTTC. Amino acid sequence: CASSVSGSYEQYF. The full variable domain, rest sourced from reference TRBV14 and TRBJ2-7, is EAGVTQFPSHSVIEKGQTVTLRCDPISGHDNLYWYRRVMGKEIKFLLHFVKESKQDESGMPNNRFLAERTGGTYSTLKVQPAELEDSGVYFCASSVSGSYEQYFGPGTRLTVT.

V is TRBV2 and J is TRBJ1-1, with D possibly TRBD1 on 5 matching bases. The length of the CDR3 is 14 residues. In germline, CDR1 is SNHLY, CDR2 FYNNEI. Trimming removed 8 bases from V and 0 bases from J, with 13 bases in between. The DNA for the CDR3 is TGTGCCAGCCGGTCCCAGGGATTGAACACTGAAGCTTTCTTT. Amino acids: CASRSQGLNTEAFF.

This sequence joins TRBV19 and TRBJ2-3; weak D call: TRBD2 (5 bases). Per the germline V gene, CDR1 is LNHDA and CDR2 is SQIVND (reference sequence). This CDR3 contains 15 residues. The V gene lost 3 bases and the J gene lost 0 bases, with 10 bases spanning the gap. The CDR3 region is CASSMNSGSTDTQYF. The CDR3 DNA follows: TGTGCCAGTAGTATGAACAGCGGCAGCACAGATACGCAGTATTTT. Combining the CDR3 with reference TRBV19 and TRBJ2-3 gives the whole variable domain DGGITQSPKYLFRKEGQNVTLSCEQNLNHDAMYWYRQDPGQGLRLIYYSQIVNDFQKGDIAEGYSVSREKKESFPLTVTSAQKNPTAFYLCASSMNSGSTDTQYFGPGTRLTVL.

J is TRBJ2-2 and V is TRBV5-4; no definite D call. The CDR3 is 13 residues long. From germline, CDR1 is SGHNT and CDR2 YYREEE (reference sequence). Between the trimmed V and J ends, which lost 4 bases and 4 bases, there was a span of 8 bases. The CDR3 DNA reads TGTGCCAGCAGCCGAGACTCCACCGGGGAGCTGTTTTTT. This codes for CASSRDSTGELFF.

This chain connects TRBV6-5 to TRBJ1-5; unclear D gene. V dropped 5 bases and J dropped 6 bases, with 11 bases sitting between them. The CDR3 sequence is 13 residues long. The germline V gene encodes CDR1 MNHEY and CDR2 SVGAGI. The CDR3 DNA is TGTGCCAGCAGTAAACAAAGGAGTCAGCCCCAGCATTTT. Protein: CASSKQRSQPQHF.

The chain is built from TRBV19 and TRBJ2-5, with TRBD1 matching over 7 bases. The CDR3 consists of 13 residues. Germline V gives CDR1 LNHDA, CDR2 SQIVND (reference sequence). J was trimmed by 1 base and V by 5 bases; bases with no gene match: 1. The CDR3 region is CASSRQGQETQYF. For the CDR3, the DNA is TGTGCCAGTAGTCGACAGGGCCAAGAGACCCAGTACTTC. Full variable domain (remainder filled in from reference TRBV19 and TRBJ2-5): DGGITQSPKYLFRKEGQNVTLSCEQNLNHDAMYWYRQDPGQGLRLIYYSQIVNDFQKGDIAEGYSVSREKKESFPLTVTSAQKNPTAFYLCASSRQGQETQYFGPGTRLLVL.

J is TRBJ1-6 and V is TRBV19; D call uncertain. The CDR3 is made up of 14 amino acids. Germline V gene data show CDR1 as LNHDA and CDR2 as SQIVND (reference sequence). Trimming shortened V by 4 bases and J by 4 bases, and 8 bases separated the two germline ends. This CDR3 is CASSNRVYNSPLHF. CDR3 nucleotides: TGTGCCAGTAGTAACCGGGTATATAATTCACCCCTCCACTTT.

This sequence joins TRBV19 and TRBJ1-5; 7 bases agree with TRBD1. The V gene's germline CDR1 is LNHDA and CDR2 SQIVND (reference sequence). This CDR3 has 15 residues. J lost 4 bases, V lost 4 bases, and 7 bases had no gene match. The CDR3: CASSRIPGQNQPQHF. CDR3 DNA: TGTGCCAGTAGTAGAATTCCGGGACAGAATCAGCCCCAGCATTTT.

This sequence joins TRBV4-1 and TRBJ2-5; the D gene is possibly TRBD2 (7 bases). Germline CDR1 is MGHRA and CDR2 is YSYEKL. V was pared by 0 bases and J by 4 bases, with 18 bases between. This CDR3 has 17 amino acids. The CDR3 is CASSQDRGAGEGETQYF. DNA of the CDR3: TGCGCCAGCAGCCAAGATCGGGGGGCGGGGGAGGGAGAGACCCAGTACTTC.

This clone was detected only a few times. The rearrangement links TRBV10-3 to TRBJ1-1; 8 bases are shared with TRBD1. Germline V gene sequence: CDR1 ENHRY, CDR2 SYGVKD. J lost 3 bases, V lost 10 bases, and 10 bases had no gene match. CDR3 length: 14 amino acids. The CDR3, as DNA: TGTGCCACCCTGGGACAGGCGTTGGACACTGAAGCTTTCTTT. Translated, it gives CATLGQALDTEAFF.

J is TRBJ2-1 and V is TRBV6-1, with 14 bases identical to TRBD2. The germline V gene encodes CDR1 MNHNS and CDR2 SASEGT. V lost 8 bases to trimming and J lost 7 bases; unmatched junction nucleotides: 1. There are 13 residues in the CDR3. The CDR3 loop reads CASRLAGGNEQFF. In DNA, the CDR3 is TGTGCCAGCCGACTAGCGGGAGGGAATGAGCAGTTCTTC.

The chain recombines TRBV7-3 with TRBJ2-5, with 11 nucleotides matching TRBD1. Germline loops: CDR1 SGHTA, CDR2 FQGTGA. The CDR3 spans 14 residues. With V trimmed by 3 bases and J by 3 bases, 0 bases remained unmatched. The CDR3 DNA reads TGTGCCAGCAGCTTGGGACAGGGGGAAGAGACCCAGTACTTC. Translation gives CASSLGQGEETQYF.

This clone appeared a single time. J is TRBJ2-7 and V is TRBV6-1, with 9 bases fitting TRBD1. Germline-derived CDR1 and CDR2 are MNHNS and SASEGT. This CDR3 has 15 residues. V lost 5 bases, J lost 0 bases, and 5 bases stayed unmatched. The CDR3 is CASSSGQGASYEQYF. CDR3 bases: TGTGCCAGCAGTTCGGGACAGGGAGCCTCCTACGAGCAGTACTTC.

J is TRBJ1-1 and V is TRBV5-8; perhaps TRBD1 as D (5 bases). V was shortened by 4 bases and J by 5 bases, with 21 bases between the two germline ends. The germline V gene has CDR1 SGHTS and CDR2 YDEGEE. There are 16 residues in the CDR3. CDR3 nucleotide sequence: TGTGCCAGCAGCACCTGGGGTCGGTCGGGGGGTACTGAAGCTTTCTTT. The encoded protein is CASSTWGRSGGTEAFF.

V and J are TRBV28 and TRBJ2-7; possible D gene TRBD1, 6 bases. This CDR3 has 15 residues. Trimming shortened V by 2 bases and J by 3 bases, and 14 bases separated the two germline ends. Germline loops: CDR1 MDHEN, CDR2 SYDVKM. The CDR3 DNA follows: TGTGCCAGCAGTTTACTCCAGACAGGAAACTACGAGCAGTACTTC. Amino acids: CASSLLQTGNYEQYF. Combining the CDR3 with reference TRBV28 and TRBJ2-7 gives the whole variable domain DVKVTQSSRYLVKRTGEKVFLECVQDMDHENMFWYRQDPGLGLRLIYFSYDVKMKEKGDIPEGYSVSREKKERFSLILESASTNQTSMYLCASSLLQTGNYEQYFGPGTRLTVT.

V is TRBV6-1 and J is TRBJ2-5; maybe TRBD2 (6 bases). Germline loops: CDR1 MNHNS, CDR2 SASEGT. The CDR3 is made up of 13 amino acids. V lost 10 bases, J lost 3 bases, and 15 bases lay in between. The DNA of the CDR3 is TGTGCCACCGCTGGGACTTACAAAGAGACCCAGTACTTC. It translates to CATAGTYKETQYF.

This clone has only one observation. J is TRBJ2-1 and V is TRBV27; D unclear. The germline V and J ends were trimmed by 3 bases and 1 base, with 10 bases remaining between them. The CDR3 sequence is 15 residues long. Germline V gene data show CDR1 as MNHEY and CDR2 as SMNVEV (reference sequence). As DNA, the CDR3 is TGTGCCAGCAGTTTGCAGTGGGCATCCTACAATGAGCAGTTCTTC. It codes for CASSLQWASYNEQFF.

The chain recombines TRBV11-2 with TRBJ2-3; the match to TRBD1 covers 8 bases. Losses at the gene ends were 2 bases for V and 3 bases for J; bases not matched to a gene: 7. The germline gives CDR1 SGHAT, CDR2 FQNNGV. The CDR3 is 16 amino acids. The CDR3 coding sequence is TGTGCCAGCAGCTTACGGTCAGGGGGCAGGACAGATACGCAGTATTTT. Translated, it gives CASSLRSGGRTDTQYF. Filled out from reference TRBV11-2 and TRBJ2-3, the complete variable domain reads EAGVAQSPRYKIIEKRQSVAFWCNPISGHATLYWYQQILGQGPKLLIQFQNNGVVDDSQLPKDRFSAERLKGVDSTLKIQPAKLEDSAVYLCASSLRSGGRTDTQYFGPGTRLTVL.

There are a few counts of this clone. The rearrangement links TRBV19 to TRBJ2-1; TRBD2 matches at 12 bases. This CDR3 region has 15 residues. Germline trimming cut 4 bases from V and 8 bases from J; bases unmatched to any gene: 6. Germline-derived CDR1 and CDR2 are LNHDA and SQIVND (reference sequence). CDR3 nucleotide sequence: TGTGCCAGTAGTAGCGAACTAGCGGGGGGCCATGAGCAGTTCTTC. Its protein product is CASSSELAGGHEQFF.

In its sample, this clone was seen a few times. V and J are TRBV10-1 and TRBJ2-2; tentative D call: TRBD1 (6 bases). CDR3 length: 13 amino acids. Germline lookup yields CDR1 WNHNN and CDR2 SYGVQD (reference sequence). Trimming stripped 5 bases from V and 6 bases from J, with 10 bases between. DNA of the CDR3: TGCGCCAGCAGTCAAAACAGGGCCGGGGAGCTGTTTTTT. It yields the protein CASSQNRAGELFF.

The chain uses TRBV5-6 and TRBJ2-3; D is ambiguous. V lost 4 bases and J 8 bases, leaving 14 bases between the germline ends. The CDR3 extends over 13 amino acids. Germline V gives CDR1 SGHDT, CDR2 YYEEEE. This CDR3 reads CASSRLGSGTQYF. CDR3 bases: TGTGCCAGCAGCCGGCTAGGTTCGGGTACGCAGTATTTT.